This T cell receptor beta chain stems from a study of PD-1 blockade in classical Hodgkin lymphoma. Trimming at V came to 2 bases and at J to 1 base, leaving 5 bases not matched to a gene. Germline values: CDR1 SGHAT, CDR2 FQDESV (reference sequence). This CDR3 is built from 15 residues. For this clone: Its target is not known.

With no exception, relapse followed autologous stem cell transplantation in all patients, and brentuximab vedotin exposure varied. Sequencing was performed with immunoSEQ multiplex PCR; in TCRdb, only in-frame clones are kept and a portion is missing. The data show approximately 12,000 clones, roughly 75% seen once. Overall study findings and caveats: Those achieving complete response showed baseline diversity like newly diagnosed patients.

V gene TRBV11-1 combines with J gene TRBJ2-7, with 7 bases aligning to TRBD1. This receptor was obtained from a human donor with classical Hodgkin lymphoma. This specimen was peripheral blood mononuclear cells (PBMCs), taken at baseline. The DNA of the CDR3 is TGTGCCAGCAGCTTATATCAGGGGGTATCCTACGAGCAGTACTTC. As protein: CASSLYQGVSYEQYF.